This T cell receptor (beta chain) is drawn from a study of radiotherapy plus CTLA-4 blockade in lung cancer. The method was immunoSEQ multiplex PCR; TCRdb's version includes in-frame clones alone and lacks a portion of them. The table shows about 120,000 clones, with about nine tenths occurring only once. Each patient with chemo-refractory metastatic non-small-cell lung cancer was treated with focal radiation plus CTLA-4 blockade using ipilimumab. The CDR3 is made up of 17 amino acids. Germline V gene lookup returns CDR1 MGHRA and CDR2 YSYEKL. V shed 0 bases and J shed 5 bases, with 17 bases lying between them.

This clonotype originated in a human donor with non-small cell lung cancer that progressed on radiotherapy plus ipilimumab. The rearrangement links TRBV4-1 to TRBJ2-4; a weak D match, TRBD2 (5 bases). The source material was peripheral blood, sampled from a patient treated with radiotherapy plus ipilimumab. CDR3 sequence (DNA): TGCGCCAGCAGCCAAGAGGTCAGTGGGATCGGGGAAAACATTCAGTACTTC. Translating gives CASSQEVSGIGENIQYF.